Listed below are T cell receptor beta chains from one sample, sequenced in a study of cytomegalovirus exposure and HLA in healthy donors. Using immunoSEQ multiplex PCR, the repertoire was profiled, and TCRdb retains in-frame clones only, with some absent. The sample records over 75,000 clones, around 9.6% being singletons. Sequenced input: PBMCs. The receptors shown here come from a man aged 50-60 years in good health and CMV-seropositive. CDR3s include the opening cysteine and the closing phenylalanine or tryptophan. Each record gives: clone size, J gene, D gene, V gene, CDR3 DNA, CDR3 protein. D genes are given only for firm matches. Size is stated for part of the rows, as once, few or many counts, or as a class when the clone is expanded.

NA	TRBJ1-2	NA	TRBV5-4	TGTGCCAGCAGCTTGGGCCAAACCAACGGGTATGGCTACACCTTC	CASSLGQTNGYGYTF
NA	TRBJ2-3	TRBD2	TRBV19	TGTGCCAGTAGTATAGTCGGCACTAGCGGGAGGAGGGCAGATACGCAGTATTTT	CASSIVGTSGRRADTQYF
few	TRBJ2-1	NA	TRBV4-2	TGTGCCAGCAGCCAAGAGAGGAGGGGAGAGCAGTTCTTC	CASSQERRGEQFF
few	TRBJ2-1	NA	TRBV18	TGTGCCAGCTCGCCCTTCGGGGCGGGGTTAGACAATGAGCAGTTCTTC	CASSPFGAGLDNEQFF
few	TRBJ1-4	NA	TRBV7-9	TGTGCCAGCAGCTCAAGGGACATTGGAGAAAAACTGTTTTTT	CASSSRDIGEKLFF
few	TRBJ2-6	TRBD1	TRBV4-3	TGCGCCAGCAGCCAAGTAACAGGGGGCACTAGGTCTGGGGCCAACGTCCTGACTTTC	CASSQVTGGTRSGANVLTF
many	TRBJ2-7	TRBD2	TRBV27	TGTGCCAGCAGTCTAGCGGGTGGGAAGCAGTACTTC	CASSLAGGKQYF
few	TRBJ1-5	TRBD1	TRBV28	TGTGCCAGCAGTCAGCTGGACAGGCTGATTGGGAATCAGCCCCAACATTTT	CASSQLDRLIGNQPQHF
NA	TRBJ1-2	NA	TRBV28	TGTGCCAGCAGTTCCAGGGGAGGGGGGAGGTATGGCTACACCTTC	CASSSRGGGRYGYTF
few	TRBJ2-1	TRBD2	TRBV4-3	TGCGCCAGCAGCCTAGGGACTAGCGGGAGCCTAGAGTACAATGAGCAGTTCTTC	CASSLGTSGSLEYNEQFF
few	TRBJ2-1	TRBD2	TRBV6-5	TGTGCCAGCAGCACCGGGACTAGCGGGCGGAATGAGCAGTTCTTC	CASSTGTSGRNEQFF
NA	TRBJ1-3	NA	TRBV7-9	TGTGCCAGCAGCTTCAATCCGGGGTACTCTGGAAACACCATATATTTT	CASSFNPGYSGNTIYF
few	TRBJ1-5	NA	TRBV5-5	TGTGCCAGCAGCGGACTGCTCAATCAGCCCCAGCATTTT	CASSGLLNQPQHF
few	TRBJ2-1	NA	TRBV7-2	TGTGCCAGCAGCTTAGTGTTAGGGGCCTACAATGAGCAGTTCTTC	CASSLVLGAYNEQFF
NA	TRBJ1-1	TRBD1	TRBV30	TGTGCCTGGAGTAGGGGACAGCCGAACACTGAAGCTTTCTTT	CAWSRGQPNTEAFF
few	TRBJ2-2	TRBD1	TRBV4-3	TGCGCCAGCAGCCAAGATAAGGCAGGGGGAGTGGCCGGGGAGCTGTTTTTT	CASSQDKAGGVAGELFF
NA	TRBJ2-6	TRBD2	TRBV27	TGTGCCAGCAGAGGACTAGCGGGAGCCGGGGCCAACGTCCTGACTTTC	CASRGLAGAGANVLTF
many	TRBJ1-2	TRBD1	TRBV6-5	TGTGCCAGCAGTTACGGGAACAGGGGACTGGACTATGGCTACACCTTC	CASSYGNRGLDYGYTF
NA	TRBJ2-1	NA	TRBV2	TGTGCCAGCAGTATTGACAGCTACAATGAGCAGTTCTTC	CASSIDSYNEQFF
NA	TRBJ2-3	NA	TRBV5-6	TGTGCCAGCAGCTTGAGCGGAGGGGCCGCAGATACGCAGTATTTT	CASSLSGGAADTQYF
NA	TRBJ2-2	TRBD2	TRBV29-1	TGCAGCGTTATGGCTAGCGGGGTCACCGGGGAGCTGTTTTTT	CSVMASGVTGELFF
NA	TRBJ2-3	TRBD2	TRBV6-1	TGTGCCAGCAGTGTGACTAGCGGGAGTGTAGATACGCAGTATTTT	CASSVTSGSVDTQYF
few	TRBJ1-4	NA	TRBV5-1	TGCGCCAGCAGCTTCAGAGACAGTTTGGCTGAAAAACTGTTTTTT	CASSFRDSLAEKLFF
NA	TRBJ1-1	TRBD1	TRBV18	TGTGCCAGCTCGCGAGGACAGGAGAACACTGAAGCTTTCTTT	CASSRGQENTEAFF
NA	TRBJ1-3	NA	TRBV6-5	TGTGCCAGCACGCAGGGAGGGGGAAACACCATATATTTT	CASTQGGGNTIYF
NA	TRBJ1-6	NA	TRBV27	TGTGCCACCTCAGTTAGCCCATCGGGAAATTCACCCCTCCACTTT	CATSVSPSGNSPLHF
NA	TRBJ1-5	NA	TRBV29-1	TGCAGCGTTGAGCAGACAAGGGGGGGGCCCCAGCATTTT	CSVEQTRGGPQHF
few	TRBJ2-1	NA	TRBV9	TGTGCCAGCAGCGAGTCTAGCGACTTGGATGAGCAGTTCTTC	CASSESSDLDEQFF
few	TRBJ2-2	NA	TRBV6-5	TGTGCCAGCAGTTACTCGAAGATCGGGTCCACCGGGGAGCTGTTTTTT	CASSYSKIGSTGELFF
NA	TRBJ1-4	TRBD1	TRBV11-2	TGTGCCAGCAGCGCCTCCTCCGGGACAGCTAATGAAAAACTGTTTTTT	CASSASSGTANEKLFF
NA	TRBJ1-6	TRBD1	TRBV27	TGTGCCAGCAGCCCAGGACAGGCAAATTCACCCCTCCACTTT	CASSPGQANSPLHF
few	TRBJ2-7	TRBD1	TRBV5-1	TGCGCCAGCAGGCCCGGGACAGGGTCGTCCGAGCAGTACTTC	CASRPGTGSSEQYF
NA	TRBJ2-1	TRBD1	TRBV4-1	TGCGCCAGCAGCCAAGATACAGGGGCTAGCTACAATGAGCAGTTCTTC	CASSQDTGASYNEQFF
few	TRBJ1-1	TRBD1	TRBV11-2	TGTGCCAGCAGCCCTACGGGACAGGGATACACTGAAGCTTTCTTT	CASSPTGQGYTEAFF
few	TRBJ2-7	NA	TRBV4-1	TGCGCCAGCAGCCAATCAAGCGGTAGCTCCTACGAGCAGTACTTC	CASSQSSGSSYEQYF
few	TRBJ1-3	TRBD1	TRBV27	TGTGCCAGCAGTTCTTGGACAGGCAGGATATATTTT	CASSSWTGRIYF
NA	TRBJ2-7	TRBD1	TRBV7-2	TGTGCCAGCAGCTGGGGAACCGGGACAGGTAGCTCCTACGAGCAGTACTTC	CASSWGTGTGSSYEQYF
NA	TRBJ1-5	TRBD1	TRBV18	TGTGCCAGCTCACCGGACAGGGGTGGCAATCAGCCCCAGCATTTT	CASSPDRGGNQPQHF
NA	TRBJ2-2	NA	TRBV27	TGTGCCAGCAGAATCGGGACAAACACCGGGGAGCTGTTTTTT	CASRIGTNTGELFF
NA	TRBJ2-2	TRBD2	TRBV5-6	TGTGCCAGCAGCCTTAGCGGGACGGTCGGGGAGCTGTTTTTT	CASSLSGTVGELFF
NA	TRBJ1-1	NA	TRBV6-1	TGTGCCAGTACCCAAGGAGGGAACACTGAAGCTTTCTTT	CASTQGGNTEAFF
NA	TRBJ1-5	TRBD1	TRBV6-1	TGTGCCACCCGGACAGGGAATAGCAATCAGCCCCAGCATTTT	CATRTGNSNQPQHF
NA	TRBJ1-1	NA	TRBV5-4	TGTGCCAGCAGCTCCCGGGATATGAACACTGAAGCTTTCTTT	CASSSRDMNTEAFF
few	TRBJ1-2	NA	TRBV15	TGTGCCACCAGCAGAGGCAGACACCGGACTAACTATGGCTACACCTTC	CATSRGRHRTNYGYTF
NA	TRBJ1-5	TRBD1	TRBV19	TGTGCCAGTAGTATAGGGGCGGACAGGGGTCACCCCCAGCATTTT	CASSIGADRGHPQHF
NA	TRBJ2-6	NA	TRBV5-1	TGCGCCAGCAGCTTGGACGTGTCTGGGGCAAACGTCCTGACTTTC	CASSLDVSGANVLTF
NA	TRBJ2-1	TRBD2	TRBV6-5	TGTGCCAGCAGTTCTCATCGGGGAGGGACTCTCAATGAGCAGTTCTTC	CASSSHRGGTLNEQFF
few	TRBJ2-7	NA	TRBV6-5	TGTGCCAGCAGTGACGGGATACTGCAGTACTTC	CASSDGILQYF
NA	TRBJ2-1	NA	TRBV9	TGTGCCAGCAGCGTAGAGCGGATGAGCTCCTACAATGAGCAGTTCTTC	CASSVERMSSYNEQFF
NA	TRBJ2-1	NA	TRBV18	TGTGCCAGCTCCCCGCGGCGGGGCGACAATGAGCAGTTCTTC	CASSPRRGDNEQFF
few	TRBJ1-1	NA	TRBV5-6	TGTGCCAGCAGCTTACCACTGAGCACGGGAGCTTTCTTT	CASSLPLSTGAFF
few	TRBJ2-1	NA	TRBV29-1	TGCAGCGTCCGGACTGTGACATACAATGAGCAGTTCTTC	CSVRTVTYNEQFF
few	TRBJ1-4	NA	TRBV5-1	TGCGCCAGCAGCTTGGGGGGGCTTAATGAAAAACTGTTTTTT	CASSLGGLNEKLFF
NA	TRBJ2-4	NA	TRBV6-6	TGTGCCAGCAGTTACGGTGGACTTACAGCCAAAAACATTCAGTACTTC	CASSYGGLTAKNIQYF
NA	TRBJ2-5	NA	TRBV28	TGTGCCAGCAGTTTACCACGTGGCCGCGGAGAAGAGACCCAGTACTTC	CASSLPRGRGEETQYF
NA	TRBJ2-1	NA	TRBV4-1	TGCGCCAGCAGCCAAGACGGGGTCTTCAATGAGCAGTTCTTC	CASSQDGVFNEQFF
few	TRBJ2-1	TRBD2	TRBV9	TGTGCCAGCAGCGTATTGTCTAGCGGGCAGTACAATGAGCAGTTCTTC	CASSVLSSGQYNEQFF
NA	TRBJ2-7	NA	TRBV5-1	TGCGCCAGCAGCTGGGACAACTACTACGAGCAGTACTTC	CASSWDNYYEQYF
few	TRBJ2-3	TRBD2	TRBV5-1	TGCGCCAGCAGCTTGGACGGCGGGAGGTCGGTTGGGTTTGGCACAGATACGCAGTATTTT	CASSLDGGRSVGFGTDTQYF